This T cell receptor (beta chain) derives from a study of patients and donors after allogeneic stem cell transplantation. TCRdb redid the calling of the RT-PCR reads with MiXCR, one entry per CDR3 protein. The sample consists of 160,000 or so distinct CDR3 sequences, approximately 24% of them appearing once. Per germline, CDR1 MNHEY and CDR2 SVGAGI. This CDR3 has 14 amino acids. V was clipped by 2 bases and J by 5 bases, with 12 bases between them. This clonotype has more than one count but fewer than ten. Sequenced material: blood, either unsorted or a sorted T cell fraction (not recorded which). The gene calls are TRBV6-5 and TRBJ2-5, with a tentative D call TRBD2 (6 bases). The sequence came from a human donor who was either an allogeneic HSCT recipient or a stem cell or donor lymphocyte infusion donor (not recorded which). It is not recorded whose cells these are; they may come from a transplant donor. As DNA, the CDR3 is TGTGCCAGCAGTTACGATGGAGGGTGGGAGACCCAGTACTTC. Translating gives CASSYDGGWETQYF.